This TCR beta chain was found in a study of OX40 agonist ivuxolimab in advanced cancers. At the level of the study: The dose of intravenous ivuxolimab that patients received every 2 weeks ranged from 0.01 to 10 mg/kg. Study-wide points: At 0.1 to 3.0 mg/kg and by week 6, CD4+ and CD8+ T cells in the blood had expanded clonally. On average, a greater number of expanded clones characterised CD8+ T cells relative to CD4+.

This clone has just one count. The antigen is unknown. TCRdb's copy holds only in-frame clones and misses some; the assay was immunoSEQ multiplex PCR. This sample has 75,000 to 90,000 clones, with 91% found just once. V was cut by 2 bases and J by 0 bases, with 8 bases left in between. Germline V gene lookup returns CDR1 LNHNV and CDR2 YYDKDF (reference sequence). The CDR3 runs 15 residues. The specimen comprised CD4+ or CD8+ T cells sorted from blood, sampled in a trial of the OX40 agonist ivuxolimab. The chain is built from TRBV15 and TRBJ1-5; D is uncertain. The source is an adult with an advanced solid tumor such as melanoma, head and neck, liver or kidney cancer. This CDR3 is CATSRLQTSNQPQHF. Written as DNA, the CDR3 is TGTGCCACCAGCAGACTTCAGACTAGCAATCAGCCCCAGCATTTT.